The entry below gives a single T cell receptor beta chain sequence along with its context. The sample comes from a study of shared clonotypes between healthy human individuals. Trimming cost V 10 bases and J 4 bases; bases outside gene matches: 4. This CDR3 comprises 12 residues. The germline CDR1 and CDR2 sequences are MNHEY and SMNVEV (reference sequence). Sequencing was performed with immunoSEQ multiplex PCR; in TCRdb, only in-frame clones are kept and a portion is missing. The sample holds 490,000 or so clones, around 80% seen once. Specimen: PBMCs. V usage is TRBV27 and J usage is TRBJ1-2, with TRBD1 matching over 9 bases. The sequence was obtained from a woman between 35 and 50 years old in good health. Some clones in this sample may be carry-over from other donors' samples. CDR3 nucleotide sequence: TGTGCCACCCGGGACAGGGTCTATGGCTACACCTTC. Protein sequence: CATRDRVYGYTF.